This is a list of T cell receptor beta chains from one sample in a study of Ad26.COV2.S vaccination and SARS-CoV-2 variants. Here immunoSEQ multiplex PCR was the method, and the copy in TCRdb shows in-frame clones only, minus some. The sample comprises about 320,000 clones, 70% to 90% of which are singletons, and 1.9% rests with the top ten. The source material was peripheral blood, sampled in a trial of Ad26.COV2.S vaccine versus placebo. Receptors originate from a person between 18 and 59 years old who received the Ad26.COV2.S COVID-19 vaccine or a placebo. The CDR3 runs from the conserved cysteine through the conserved F or W. A D gene is named only where the DNA matches it firmly. Clone size appears in some rows only: once, few, many, or a class for an expanded clone.

V gene,clone size,J gene,D gene,CDR3 protein,CDR3 DNA
TRBV15,.,TRBJ1-1,.,CATSRDSPGPNTEAFF,TGTGCCACCAGCAGAGATAGTCCAGGGCCGAACACTGAAGCTTTCTTT
TRBV10-1,.,TRBJ2-1,.,CASSESGFGGPNSRINEQFF,TGCGCCAGCAGTGAGTCGGGCTTTGGGGGGCCTAACTCCCGCATCAATGAGCAGTTCTTC
TRBV6-5,.,TRBJ1-5,.,CASSGGGLGQPQHF,TGTGCCAGCAGCGGGGGGGGACTCGGTCAGCCCCAGCATTTT
TRBV2,.,TRBJ1-6,TRBD1,CASSDILTGSSYNSPLHF,TGTGCCAGCAGTGATATTTTGACAGGGAGCTCCTATAATTCACCCCTCCACTTT
TRBV6-2/TRBV6-3,.,TRBJ1-5,TRBD1,CASSYSWGTGGQPQHF,TGTGCCAGCAGTTACTCGTGGGGAACAGGGGGTCAGCCCCAGCATTTT
TRBV20-1,.,TRBJ1-1,.,CSAQTETEAFF,TGCAGTGCGCAGACAGAAACTGAAGCTTTCTTT
TRBV2,.,TRBJ2-7,TRBD2,CASSTLAGGPGEQYF,TGTGCCAGCAGTACCCTAGCGGGGGGGCCAGGGGAGCAGTACTTC
TRBV7-8,.,TRBJ1-2,TRBD1,CASSVGQGDIYGYTF,TGTGCCAGCAGCGTAGGGCAGGGGGATATCTATGGCTACACCTTC
TRBV2,.,TRBJ2-7,.,CASSAILGTYEQYF,TGTGCCAGCAGTGCGATACTTGGGACCTACGAGCAGTACTTC
TRBV18,.,TRBJ1-1,TRBD1,CASSARTGGVTEAFF,TGTGCCAGCTCAGCTCGTACAGGGGGCGTCACTGAAGCTTTCTTT
TRBV27,.,TRBJ1-6,.,CASSSDLRGSPLHF,TGTGCCAGCAGCTCAGACCTAAGGGGTTCACCCCTCCACTTT
TRBV5-1,.,TRBJ2-1,.,CASSLDGSYNEQFF,TGCGCCAGCAGCTTGGATGGTTCCTACAATGAGCAGTTCTTC
TRBV3-1/TRBV3-2,.,TRBJ1-2,.,CASSQVSSYGYTF,TGTGCCAGCAGCCAAGTAAGCTCCTATGGCTACACCTTC
TRBV3-1/TRBV3-2,.,TRBJ2-2,TRBD1,CASSARTGGTGELFF,TGTGCCAGCAGTGCCAGGACAGGGGGGACCGGGGAGCTGTTTTTT
TRBV19,once,TRBJ1-6,TRBD1,CASSMPGQPSSYNSPLHF,TGTGCCAGTAGTATGCCGGGACAGCCGAGCTCCTATAATTCACCCCTCCACTTT
TRBV6-2/TRBV6-3,.,TRBJ1-5,.,CASSYLGTSNQPQHF,TGTGCCAGCAGTTACCTCGGGACTAGCAATCAGCCCCAGCATTTT
TRBV7-8,.,TRBJ1-1,.,CASSERGTRGNTEAFF,TGTGCCAGCAGCGAAAGGGGGACCAGGGGTAATACTGAAGCTTTCTTT
TRBV19,.,TRBJ1-2,TRBD1,CASIPNSGQGSGYTF,TGTGCCAGTATTCCGAACTCGGGACAGGGAAGCGGCTACACCTTC
TRBV25-1,.,TRBJ1-4,TRBD1,CASSDSQGRGEKLFF,TGTGCCAGCAGTGACTCACAGGGGCGGGGTGAAAAACTGTTTTTT
TRBV7-9,.,TRBJ2-4,.,CASSPTRDKWGVGIQYF,TGTGCCAGCAGCCCAACCCGGGACAAATGGGGCGTGGGCATTCAGTACTTC
TRBV4-3,.,TRBJ1-1,.,CASSQDKGAEAFF,TGCGCCAGCAGCCAAGATAAAGGGGCTGAAGCTTTCTTT
TRBV20-1,few,TRBJ1-2,.,CSATPYGYTF,TGCAGTGCTACGCCCTATGGCTACACCTTC
TRBV5-1,few,TRBJ2-1,TRBD2,CASSPRGGDEQFF,TGCGCCAGCAGTCCCCGGGGGGGAGATGAGCAGTTCTTC
TRBV5-6,.,TRBJ1-1,.,CASSFLRVGAGTEAFF,TGTGCCAGCAGCTTTCTCCGGGTCGGGGCTGGGACTGAAGCTTTCTTT
TRBV30,.,TRBJ1-3,.,CAWSRGVPSGNTIYF,TGTGCCTGGTCCCGGGGGGTCCCCTCTGGAAACACCATATATTTT
TRBV9,.,TRBJ1-2,.,CASSVASRDGYTF,TGTGCCAGCAGCGTCGCATCGCGGGATGGCTACACCTTC
TRBV6-5,.,TRBJ2-1,.,CASKKGAGLNEQFF,TGTGCCAGCAAGAAGGGCGCCGGTTTGAATGAGCAGTTCTTC
TRBV10-3,.,TRBJ1-2,.,CAISWDGYTF,TGTGCCATCAGTTGGGACGGCTACACCTTC
TRBV19,.,TRBJ1-4,TRBD1,CASTNLRTGPGEKLFF,TGTGCCAGTACCAACCTTCGGACAGGGCCGGGTGAAAAACTGTTTTTT
TRBV11-2,.,TRBJ1-1,.,CASSLEGRSNTEAFF,TGTGCCAGCAGCTTAGAGGGGCGTTCGAACACTGAAGCTTTCTTT
TRBV4-1,.,TRBJ2-4,.,CASSQEGRGRLGTGFGVYF,TGCGCCAGCAGCCAAGAGGGCAGGGGGAGGCTGGGGACGGGATTTGGGGTGTACTTC
TRBV20-1,.,TRBJ2-1,.,CSASSTAPNSYNEQFF,TGCAGTGCTAGTTCGACAGCGCCCAACTCCTACAATGAGCAGTTCTTC
TRBV6-2/TRBV6-3,few,TRBJ2-1,TRBD2,CASSPGTSGDYNEQFF,TGTGCCAGCAGCCCTGGGACTAGCGGGGACTACAATGAGCAGTTCTTC
TRBV18,.,TRBJ1-4,.,CASSPPEGTNEKLFF,TGTGCCAGCTCACCACCCGAGGGAACTAATGAAAAACTGTTTTTT
TRBV7-3,.,TRBJ2-3,TRBD2,CASSPRLAGGRDTQYF,TGTGCCAGCAGCCCCCGACTAGCGGGGGGGCGGGATACGCAGTATTTT
TRBV5-1,.,TRBJ2-2,.,CASSLAGYSDTGELFF,TGCGCCAGCAGCTTGGCAGGGTATTCGGACACCGGGGAGCTGTTTTTT
TRBV6-5,.,TRBJ1-4,.,CASSYSAREKLFF,TGTGCCAGCAGTTACTCGGCTCGGGAAAAACTGTTTTTT
TRBV7-2,.,TRBJ2-3,TRBD2,CASSTGLAGATDTQYF,TGTGCCAGCAGCACAGGACTAGCGGGGGCGACAGATACGCAGTATTTT
TRBV4-2,.,TRBJ2-1,.,CASSRVLARNEQFF,TGTGCCAGCAGCCGGGTCCTAGCTCGTAATGAGCAGTTCTTC
TRBV5-1,.,TRBJ2-1,TRBD1,CASSLVGQGDNEQFF,TGCGCCAGCAGCTTGGTGGGACAGGGGGACAATGAGCAGTTCTTC
TRBV7-2,.,TRBJ1-3,.,CASSLVVGGGNTIYF,TGTGCCAGCAGCTTAGTCGTAGGGGGTGGAAACACCATATATTTT
TRBV11-2,.,TRBJ2-7,.,CASSLDEKGREQYF,TGTGCCAGCAGCTTAGATGAGAAGGGTCGCGAGCAGTACTTC
TRBV7-2,.,TRBJ2-1,TRBD2,CASSLSGGVNNEQFF,TGTGCCAGCAGCTTAAGCGGGGGGGTCAACAATGAGCAGTTCTTC
TRBV10-3,.,TRBJ1-6,.,CAINPTVTSPLHF,TGTGCCATCAACCCAACAGTAACTTCACCCCTCCACTTT
TRBV4-1,.,TRBJ2-1,TRBD2,CASSPGTSYNEQFF,TGCGCCAGCAGCCCTGGGACTAGTTACAATGAGCAGTTCTTC
TRBV19,.,TRBJ2-7,.,CASSPPGPVAEQYF,TGTGCCAGTAGTCCCCCGGGCCCCGTAGCCGAGCAGTACTTC
TRBV29-1,.,TRBJ2-3,TRBD2,CSVDGTSGGVDTQYF,TGCAGCGTTGATGGGACTAGCGGGGGGGTAGATACGCAGTATTTT
TRBV12-3/TRBV12-4,once,TRBJ2-7,.,CASSNTGIGEQYF,TGTGCCAGCAGCAACACAGGGATCGGCGAGCAGTACTTC